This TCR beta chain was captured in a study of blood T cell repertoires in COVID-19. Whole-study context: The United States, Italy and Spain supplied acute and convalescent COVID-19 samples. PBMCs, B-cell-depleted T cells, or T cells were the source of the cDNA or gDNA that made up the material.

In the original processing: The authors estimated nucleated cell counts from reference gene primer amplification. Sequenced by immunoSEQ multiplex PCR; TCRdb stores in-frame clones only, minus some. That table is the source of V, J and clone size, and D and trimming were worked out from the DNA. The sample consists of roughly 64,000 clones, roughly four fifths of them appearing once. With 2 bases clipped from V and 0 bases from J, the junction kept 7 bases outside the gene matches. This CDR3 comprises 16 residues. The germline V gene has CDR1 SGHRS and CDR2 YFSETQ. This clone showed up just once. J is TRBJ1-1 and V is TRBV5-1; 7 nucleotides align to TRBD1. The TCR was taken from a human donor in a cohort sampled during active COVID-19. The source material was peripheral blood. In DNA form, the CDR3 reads TGCGCCAGCAGCTTTGTGACAGGGTCGATGAACACTGAAGCTTTCTTT. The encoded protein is CASSFVTGSMNTEAFF.